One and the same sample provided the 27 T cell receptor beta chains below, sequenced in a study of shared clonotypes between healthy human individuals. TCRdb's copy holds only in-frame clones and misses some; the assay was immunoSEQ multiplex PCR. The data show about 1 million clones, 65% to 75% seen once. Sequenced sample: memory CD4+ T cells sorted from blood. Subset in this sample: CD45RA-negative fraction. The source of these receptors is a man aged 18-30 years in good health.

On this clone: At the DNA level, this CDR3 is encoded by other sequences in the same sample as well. CDR3 DNA sequence: TGTGCCAGCTCACCAAGGCAGGGAGCGGATGGCTACACCTTC. As protein: CASSPRQGADGYTF. This chain joins TRBV18 and TRBJ1-2; perhaps TRBD1 as D (5 bases). The length of the CDR3 is 14 residues. V lost 2 bases and J 6 bases, leaving 13 bases between the germline ends. CDR1 is KGHSH, CDR2 LQKENI, per germline.

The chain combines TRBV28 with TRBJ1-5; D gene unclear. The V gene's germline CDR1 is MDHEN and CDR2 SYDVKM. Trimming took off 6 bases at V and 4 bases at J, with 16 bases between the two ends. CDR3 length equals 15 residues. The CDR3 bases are TGTGCCAGCAGCCCTTCCCGGTTGGGGAATCAGCCCCAGCATTTT. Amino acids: CASSPSRLGNQPQHF.

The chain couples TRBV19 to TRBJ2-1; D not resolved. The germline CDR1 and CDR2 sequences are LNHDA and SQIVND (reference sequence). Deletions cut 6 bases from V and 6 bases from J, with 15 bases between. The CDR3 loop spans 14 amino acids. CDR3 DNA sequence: TGTGCCAGTAGCGCTCGTACTCGGACCAATGAGCAGTTCTTC. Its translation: CASSARTRTNEQFF.

The CDR3 region has the DNA TGTGCCACCAGGGGTCCCGGCACAGATACGCAGTATTTT. Translating it yields CATRGPGTDTQYF. The gene calls are TRBV6-5 and TRBJ2-3, with D maybe TRBD1 (6 bases). With 10 bases removed from V and 1 base from J, the gap between germline ends came to 12 bases. Per the germline V gene, CDR1 is MNHEY and CDR2 is SVGAGI. This CDR3 is built from 13 residues.

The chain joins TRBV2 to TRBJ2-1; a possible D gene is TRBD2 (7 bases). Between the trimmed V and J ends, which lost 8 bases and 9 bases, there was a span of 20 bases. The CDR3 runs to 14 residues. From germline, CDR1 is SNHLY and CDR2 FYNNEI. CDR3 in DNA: TGTGCCAGCGGGACCGAGGGGGGGGTAAGTGAGCAGTTCTTC. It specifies CASGTEGGVSEQFF. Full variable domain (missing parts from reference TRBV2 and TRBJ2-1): EPEVTQTPSHQVTQMGQEVILRCVPISNHLYFYWYRQILGQKVEFLVSFYNNEISEKSEIFDDQFSVERPDGSNFTLKIRSTKLEDSAMYFCASGTEGGVSEQFFGPGTRLTVL.

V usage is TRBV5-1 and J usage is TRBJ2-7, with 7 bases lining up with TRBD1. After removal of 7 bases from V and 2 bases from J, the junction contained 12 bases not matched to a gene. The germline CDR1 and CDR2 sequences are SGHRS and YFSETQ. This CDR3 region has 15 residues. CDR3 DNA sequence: TGCGCCAGCCGAAAGACCGGGACAGCTACCTACGAGCAGTACTTC. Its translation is CASRKTGTATYEQYF.

The CDR3 protein is CASRGLQGAGNQPQHF. The DNA for the CDR3 is TGTGCCAGCAGAGGCCTACAGGGGGCAGGCAATCAGCCCCAGCATTTT. V and J are TRBV2 and TRBJ1-5, with TRBD1 matching 9 bases. This CDR3 region has 16 residues. Germline V gene lookup returns CDR1 SNHLY and CDR2 FYNNEI. V lost 6 bases to trimming and J lost 2 bases; unmatched junction nucleotides: 8.

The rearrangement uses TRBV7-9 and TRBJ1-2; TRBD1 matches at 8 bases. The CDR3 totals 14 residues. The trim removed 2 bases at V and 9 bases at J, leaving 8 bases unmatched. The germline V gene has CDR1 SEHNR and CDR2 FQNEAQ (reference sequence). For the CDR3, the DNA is TGTGCCAGCAGCTTATCCGGACAGGGTGGGCGCTACACCTTC. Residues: CASSLSGQGGRYTF.

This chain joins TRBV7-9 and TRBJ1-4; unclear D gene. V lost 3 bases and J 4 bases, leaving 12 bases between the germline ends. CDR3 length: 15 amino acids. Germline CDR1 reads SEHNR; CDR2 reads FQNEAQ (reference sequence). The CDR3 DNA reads TGTGCCAGCAGCTTGTTGGGATTGATTAATGAAAAACTGTTTTTT. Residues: CASSLLGLINEKLFF. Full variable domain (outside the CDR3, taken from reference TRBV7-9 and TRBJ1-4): DTGVSQNPRHKITKRGQNVTFRCDPISEHNRLYWYRQTLGQGPEFLTYFQNEAQLEKSRLLSDRFSAERPKGSFSTLEIQRTEQGDSAMYLCASSLLGLINEKLFFGSGTQLSVL.

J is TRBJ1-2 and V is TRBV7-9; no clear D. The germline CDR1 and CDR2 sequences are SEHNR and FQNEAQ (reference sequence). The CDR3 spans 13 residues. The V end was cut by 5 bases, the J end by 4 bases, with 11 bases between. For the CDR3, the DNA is TGTGCCAGCAGCCCCGACATGGGCTATGGCTACACCTTC. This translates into CASSPDMGYGYTF.

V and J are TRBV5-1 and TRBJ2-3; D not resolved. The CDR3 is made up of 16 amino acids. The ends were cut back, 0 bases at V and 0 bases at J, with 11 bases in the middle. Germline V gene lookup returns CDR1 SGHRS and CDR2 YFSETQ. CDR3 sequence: CASSLDGVASTDTQYF. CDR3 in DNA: TGCGCCAGCAGCTTGGACGGAGTCGCTAGCACAGATACGCAGTATTTT.

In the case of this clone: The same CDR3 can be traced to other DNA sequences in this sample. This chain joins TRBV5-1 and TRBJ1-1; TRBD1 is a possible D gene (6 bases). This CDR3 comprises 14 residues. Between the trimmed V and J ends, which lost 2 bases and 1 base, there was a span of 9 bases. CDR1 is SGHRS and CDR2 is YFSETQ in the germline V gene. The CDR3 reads CASSLQGGNTEAFF. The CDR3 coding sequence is TGCGCCAGCAGCTTACAGGGCGGGAACACTGAAGCTTTCTTT.

CDR3 residues: CASSPTGGQETQYF. CDR3 nucleotides: TGTGCCAGCAGCCCCACCGGGGGCCAAGAGACCCAGTACTTC. The genes are TRBV9 and TRBJ2-5; a weak D match, TRBD2 (6 bases). CDR1 SGDLS and CDR2 YYNGEE come from the germline V gene. With 4 bases removed from V and 1 base from J, the gap between germline ends came to 11 bases. The length of the CDR3 is 14 residues.

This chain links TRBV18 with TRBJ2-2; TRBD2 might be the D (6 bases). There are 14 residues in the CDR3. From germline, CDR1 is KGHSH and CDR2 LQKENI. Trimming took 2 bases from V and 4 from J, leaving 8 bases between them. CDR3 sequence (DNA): TGTGCCAGCTCACCAGGGACTGCCACCGGGGAGCTGTTTTTT. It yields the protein CASSPGTATGELFF.

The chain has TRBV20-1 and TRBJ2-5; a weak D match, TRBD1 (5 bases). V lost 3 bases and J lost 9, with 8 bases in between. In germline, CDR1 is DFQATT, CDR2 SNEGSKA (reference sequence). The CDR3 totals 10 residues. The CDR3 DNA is TGCAGTGCTAGTCTGGGGCCCCAGTACTTC. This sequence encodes CSASLGPQYF.

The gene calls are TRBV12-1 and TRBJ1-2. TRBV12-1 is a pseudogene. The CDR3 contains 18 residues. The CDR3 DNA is TGTGCCAGCAGCTTTCAGGGCGGGGGCCCTAGAATTCCGAAGGGCTACACCTTC. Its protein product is CASSFQGGGPRIPKGYTF.

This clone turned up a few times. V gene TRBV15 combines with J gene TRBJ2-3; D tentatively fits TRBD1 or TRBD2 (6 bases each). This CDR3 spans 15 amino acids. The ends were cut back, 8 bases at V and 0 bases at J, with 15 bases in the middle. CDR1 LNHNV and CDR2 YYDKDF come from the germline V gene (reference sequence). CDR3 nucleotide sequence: TGTGCCACCCGGCTCGGGGGCTCTAGCACAGATACGCAGTATTTT. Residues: CATRLGGSSTDTQYF. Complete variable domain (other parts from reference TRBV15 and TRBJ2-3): DAMVIQNPRYQVTQFGKPVTLSCSQTLNHNVMYWYQQKSSQAPKLLFHYYDKDFNNEADTPDNFQSRRPNTSFCFLDIRSPGLGDTAMYLCATRLGGSSTDTQYFGPGTRLTVL.

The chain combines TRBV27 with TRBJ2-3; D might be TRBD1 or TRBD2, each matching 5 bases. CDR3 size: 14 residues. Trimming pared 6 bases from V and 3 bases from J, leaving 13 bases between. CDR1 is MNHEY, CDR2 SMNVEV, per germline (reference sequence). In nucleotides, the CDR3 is TGTGCCAGCAGCCCATGGGGGAGAACAGATACGCAGTATTTT. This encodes CASSPWGRTDTQYF.

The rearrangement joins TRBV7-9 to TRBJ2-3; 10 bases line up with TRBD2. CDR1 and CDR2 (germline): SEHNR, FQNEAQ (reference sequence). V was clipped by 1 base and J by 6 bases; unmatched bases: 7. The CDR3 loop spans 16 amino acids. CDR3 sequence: CASSLGASGRWDTQYF. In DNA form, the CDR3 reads TGTGCCAGCAGCTTAGGGGCTAGCGGGAGATGGGATACGCAGTATTTT.

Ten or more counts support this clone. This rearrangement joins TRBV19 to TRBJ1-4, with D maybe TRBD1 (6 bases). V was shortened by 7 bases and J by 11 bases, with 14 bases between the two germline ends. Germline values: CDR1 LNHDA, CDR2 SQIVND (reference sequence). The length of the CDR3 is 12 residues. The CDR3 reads CASTSTGRKLFF. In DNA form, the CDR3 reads TGTGCCAGTACCTCAACAGGGCGGAAACTGTTTTTT.

CDR3 sequence: CASSFSANNQPQHF. CDR3 DNA sequence: TGTGCCAGCAGTTTCTCAGCTAACAATCAGCCCCAGCATTTT. The chain recombines TRBV27 with TRBJ1-5, with no clear D. From germline, CDR1 is MNHEY and CDR2 SMNVEV (reference sequence). CDR3 length: 14 residues. V shed 3 bases and J shed 3 bases, with 9 bases lying between them.

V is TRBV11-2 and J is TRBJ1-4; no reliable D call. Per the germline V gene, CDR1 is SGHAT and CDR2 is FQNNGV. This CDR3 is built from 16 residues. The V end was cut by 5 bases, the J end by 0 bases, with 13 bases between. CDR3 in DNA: TGTGCCAGCAGCCTGGGCGGCCCGTCAACTAATGAAAAACTGTTTTTT. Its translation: CASSLGGPSTNEKLFF.

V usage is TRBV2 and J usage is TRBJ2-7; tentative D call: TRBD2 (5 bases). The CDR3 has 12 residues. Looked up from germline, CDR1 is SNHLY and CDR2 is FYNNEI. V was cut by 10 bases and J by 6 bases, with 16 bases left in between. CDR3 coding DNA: TGTGCCACTGGACTGGGCTCCGGCGAGCAGTACTTC. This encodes CATGLGSGEQYF.

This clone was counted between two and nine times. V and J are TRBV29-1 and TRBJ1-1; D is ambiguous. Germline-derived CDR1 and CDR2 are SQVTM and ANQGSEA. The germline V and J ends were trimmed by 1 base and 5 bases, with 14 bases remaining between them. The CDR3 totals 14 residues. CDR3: CSVEVRDRTTEAFF. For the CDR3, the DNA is TGCAGCGTTGAAGTTCGGGATAGGACGACTGAAGCTTTCTTT.

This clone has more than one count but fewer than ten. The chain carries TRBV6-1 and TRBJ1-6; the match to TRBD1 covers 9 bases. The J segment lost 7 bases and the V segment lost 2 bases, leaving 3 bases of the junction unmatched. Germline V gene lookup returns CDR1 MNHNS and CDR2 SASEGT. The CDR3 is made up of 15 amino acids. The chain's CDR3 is CASSESDRGNSPLHF. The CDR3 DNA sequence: TGTGCCAGCAGTGAAAGCGACAGGGGGAATTCACCCCTCCACTTT.

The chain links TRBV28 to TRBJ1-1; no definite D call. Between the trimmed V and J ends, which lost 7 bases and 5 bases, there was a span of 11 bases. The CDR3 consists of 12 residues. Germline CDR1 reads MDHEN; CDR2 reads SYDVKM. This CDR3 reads CASKGGRTEAFF. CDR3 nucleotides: TGTGCCAGCAAGGGAGGGAGAACTGAAGCTTTCTTT.

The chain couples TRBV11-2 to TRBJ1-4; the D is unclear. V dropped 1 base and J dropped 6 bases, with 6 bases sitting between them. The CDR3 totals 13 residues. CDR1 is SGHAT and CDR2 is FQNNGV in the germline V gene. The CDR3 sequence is CASSLGGYEKLFF. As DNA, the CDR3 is TGTGCCAGCAGCTTAGGTGGCTATGAAAAACTGTTTTTT.